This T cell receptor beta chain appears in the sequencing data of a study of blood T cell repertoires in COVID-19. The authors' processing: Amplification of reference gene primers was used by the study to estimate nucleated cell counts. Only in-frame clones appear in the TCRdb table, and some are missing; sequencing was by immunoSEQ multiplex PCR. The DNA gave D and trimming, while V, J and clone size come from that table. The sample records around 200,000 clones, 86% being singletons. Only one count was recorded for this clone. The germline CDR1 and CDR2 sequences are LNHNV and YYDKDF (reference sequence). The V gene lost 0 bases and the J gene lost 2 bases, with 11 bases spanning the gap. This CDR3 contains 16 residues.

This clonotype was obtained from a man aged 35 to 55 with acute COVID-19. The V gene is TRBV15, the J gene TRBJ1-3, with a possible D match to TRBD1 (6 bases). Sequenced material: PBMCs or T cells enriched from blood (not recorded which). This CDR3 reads CATSRDGGRTGNTIYF. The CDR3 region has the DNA TGTGCCACCAGCAGAGATGGGGGCCGAACTGGAAACACCATATATTTT.